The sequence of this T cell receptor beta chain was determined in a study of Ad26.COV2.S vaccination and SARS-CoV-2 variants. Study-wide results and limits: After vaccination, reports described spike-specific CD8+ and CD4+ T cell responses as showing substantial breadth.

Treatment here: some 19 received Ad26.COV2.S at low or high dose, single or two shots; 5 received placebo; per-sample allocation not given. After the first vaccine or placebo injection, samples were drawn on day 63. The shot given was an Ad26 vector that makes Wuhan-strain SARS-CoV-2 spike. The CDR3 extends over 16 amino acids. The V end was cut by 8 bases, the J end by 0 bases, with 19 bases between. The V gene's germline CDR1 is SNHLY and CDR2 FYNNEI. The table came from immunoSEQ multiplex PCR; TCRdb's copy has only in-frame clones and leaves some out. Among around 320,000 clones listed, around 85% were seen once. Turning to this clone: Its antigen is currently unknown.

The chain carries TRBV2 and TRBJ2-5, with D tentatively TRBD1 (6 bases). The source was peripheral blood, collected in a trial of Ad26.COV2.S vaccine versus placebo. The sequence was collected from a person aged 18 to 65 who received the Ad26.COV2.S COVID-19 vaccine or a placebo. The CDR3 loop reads CASFVGASTYQETQYF. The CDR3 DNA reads TGTGCCAGCTTCGTGGGGGCCTCGACGTACCAAGAGACCCAGTACTTC.